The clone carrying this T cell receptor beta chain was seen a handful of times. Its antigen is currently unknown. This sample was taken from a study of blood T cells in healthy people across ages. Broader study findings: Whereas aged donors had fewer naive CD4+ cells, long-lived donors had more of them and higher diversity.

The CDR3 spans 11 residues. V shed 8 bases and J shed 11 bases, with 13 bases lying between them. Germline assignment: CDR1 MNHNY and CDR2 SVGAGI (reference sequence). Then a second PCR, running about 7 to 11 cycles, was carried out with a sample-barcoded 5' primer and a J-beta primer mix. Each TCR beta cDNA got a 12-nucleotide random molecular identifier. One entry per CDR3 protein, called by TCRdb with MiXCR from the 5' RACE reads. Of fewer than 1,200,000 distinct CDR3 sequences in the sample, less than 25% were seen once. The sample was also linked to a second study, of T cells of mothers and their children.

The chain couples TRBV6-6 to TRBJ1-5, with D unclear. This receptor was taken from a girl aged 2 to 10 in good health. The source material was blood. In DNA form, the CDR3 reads TGTGCCAGCTACGACACAATCTCCCAGCATTTT. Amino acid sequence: CASYDTISQHF.